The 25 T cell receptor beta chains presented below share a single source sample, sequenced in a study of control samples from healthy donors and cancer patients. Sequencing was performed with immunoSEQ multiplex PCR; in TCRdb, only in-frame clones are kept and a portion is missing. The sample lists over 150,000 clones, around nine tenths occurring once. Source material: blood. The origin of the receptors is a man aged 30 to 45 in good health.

The DNA for the CDR3 is TGTGCCACCAGCAGAGCTCCGGGGGGGAATCAGCCCCAGCATTTT. It encodes CATSRAPGGNQPQHF. J is TRBJ1-5 and V is TRBV15; D might be TRBD1 (5 bases). The germline V gene has CDR1 LNHNV and CDR2 YYDKDF (reference sequence). The CDR3 has 15 residues. Trimming stripped 1 base from V and 4 bases from J, with 11 bases between.

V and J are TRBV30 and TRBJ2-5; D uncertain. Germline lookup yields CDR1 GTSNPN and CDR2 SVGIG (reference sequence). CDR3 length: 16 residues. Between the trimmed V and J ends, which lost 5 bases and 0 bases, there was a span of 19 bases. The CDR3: CAWGRTRIPYQETQYF. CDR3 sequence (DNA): TGTGCCTGGGGAAGGACGAGAATCCCGTACCAAGAGACCCAGTACTTC.

The CDR3 region has the DNA TGTGCCAGCAGTTACTCGTTGGTTGACGAGCAGTACTTC. The encoded protein is CASSYSLVDEQYF. This chain connects TRBV6-6 to TRBJ2-7; D remains ambiguous. The CDR3 extends over 13 amino acids. V lost 0 bases to trimming and J lost 5 bases, with 8 bases between them. In germline, CDR1 is MNHNY, CDR2 SVGAGI (reference sequence).

CDR3 region: CASREFNSGANVLTF. CDR3 coding DNA: TGTGCCAGCAGGGAATTCAACTCTGGGGCCAACGTCCTGACTTTC. This chain links TRBV5-5 with TRBJ2-6; D remains ambiguous. The CDR3 is 15 amino acids. CDR1 is SGHKS, CDR2 YYEKEE, per germline (reference sequence). The V end was cut by 5 bases, the J end by 0 bases, with 9 bases between.

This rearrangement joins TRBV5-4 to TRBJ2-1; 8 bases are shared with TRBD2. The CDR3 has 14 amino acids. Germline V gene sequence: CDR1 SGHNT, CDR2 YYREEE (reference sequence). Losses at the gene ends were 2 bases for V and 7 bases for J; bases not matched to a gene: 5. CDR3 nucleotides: TGTGCCAGCAGCTTTACTTTAGCGGGGAATGAGCAGTTCTTC. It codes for CASSFTLAGNEQFF.

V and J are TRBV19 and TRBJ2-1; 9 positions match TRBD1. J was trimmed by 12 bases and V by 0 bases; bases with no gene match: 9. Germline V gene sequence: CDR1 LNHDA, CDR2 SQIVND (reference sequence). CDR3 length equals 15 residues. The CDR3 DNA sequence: TGTGCCAGTAGTATAGATTGGACAGGGGATAGCCCGCAGTTCTTC. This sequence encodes CASSIDWTGDSPQFF.

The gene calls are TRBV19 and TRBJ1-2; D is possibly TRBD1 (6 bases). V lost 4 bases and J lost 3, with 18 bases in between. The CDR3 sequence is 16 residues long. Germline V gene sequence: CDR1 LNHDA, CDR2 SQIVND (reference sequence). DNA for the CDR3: TGTGCCAGTAGTAAACTAACGACAGGCCGCTACTATGGCTACACCTTC. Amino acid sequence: CASSKLTTGRYYGYTF.

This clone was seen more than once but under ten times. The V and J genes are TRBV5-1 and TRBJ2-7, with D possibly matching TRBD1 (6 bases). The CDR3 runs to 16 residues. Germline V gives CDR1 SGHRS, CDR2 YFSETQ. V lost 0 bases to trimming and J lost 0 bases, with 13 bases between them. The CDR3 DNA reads TGCGCCAGCAGCTTGGAGGCAGGGGCACTCTCCTACGAGCAGTACTTC. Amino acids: CASSLEAGALSYEQYF.

The DNA of the CDR3 is TGCGCCAGCATTGACCCCGCTTGGTTCAATGAGCAGTTCTTC. Translated: CASIDPAWFNEQFF. V and J are TRBV10-2 and TRBJ2-1; unclear D gene. Germline-derived CDR1 and CDR2 are WSHSY and SAAADI. This CDR3 is 14 amino acids long. V was trimmed by 7 bases and J by 6 bases, leaving 16 bases between them.

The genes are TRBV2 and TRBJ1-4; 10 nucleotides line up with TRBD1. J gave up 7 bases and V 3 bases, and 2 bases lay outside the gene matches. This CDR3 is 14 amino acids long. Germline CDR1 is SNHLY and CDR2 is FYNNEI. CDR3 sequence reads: CASSDRTGGEKLFF. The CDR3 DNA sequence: TGTGCCAGCAGTGATAGGACAGGGGGTGAAAAACTGTTTTTT.

The CDR3 sequence: CASAFTGKAYEQYF. In nucleotides, the CDR3 is TGTGCCAGTGCATTTACCGGGAAAGCCTACGAGCAGTACTTC. The J gene is TRBJ2-7, the V gene TRBV19, with a possible D match to TRBD2 (5 bases). The CDR3 covers 14 residues. The ends were cut back, 8 bases at V and 2 bases at J, with 16 bases in the middle. In germline, CDR1 is LNHDA, CDR2 SQIVND (reference sequence).

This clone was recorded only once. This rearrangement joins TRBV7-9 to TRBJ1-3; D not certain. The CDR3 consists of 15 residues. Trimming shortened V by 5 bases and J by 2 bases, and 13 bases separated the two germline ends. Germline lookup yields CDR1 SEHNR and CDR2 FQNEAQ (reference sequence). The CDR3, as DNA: TGTGCCAGCAGCCCCCTGGGTGGCGCTGGAAACACCATATATTTT. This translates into CASSPLGGAGNTIYF.

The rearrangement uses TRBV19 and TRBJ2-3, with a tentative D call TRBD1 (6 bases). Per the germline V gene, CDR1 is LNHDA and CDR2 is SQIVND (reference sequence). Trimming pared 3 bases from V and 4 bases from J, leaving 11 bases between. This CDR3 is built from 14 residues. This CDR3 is CASSIREGADTQYF. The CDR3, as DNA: TGTGCCAGTAGTATCCGCGAGGGGGCAGATACGCAGTATTTT.

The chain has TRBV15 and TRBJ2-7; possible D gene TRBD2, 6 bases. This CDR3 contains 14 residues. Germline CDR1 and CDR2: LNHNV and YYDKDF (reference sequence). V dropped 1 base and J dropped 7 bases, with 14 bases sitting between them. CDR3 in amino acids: CATSRGPLGGEQYF. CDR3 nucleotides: TGTGCCACCAGCAGAGGTCCCCTCGGAGGGGAGCAGTACTTC. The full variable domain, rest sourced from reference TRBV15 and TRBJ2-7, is DAMVIQNPRYQVTQFGKPVTLSCSQTLNHNVMYWYQQKSSQAPKLLFHYYDKDFNNEADTPDNFQSRRPNTSFCFLDIRSPGLGDTAMYLCATSRGPLGGEQYFGPGTRLTVT.

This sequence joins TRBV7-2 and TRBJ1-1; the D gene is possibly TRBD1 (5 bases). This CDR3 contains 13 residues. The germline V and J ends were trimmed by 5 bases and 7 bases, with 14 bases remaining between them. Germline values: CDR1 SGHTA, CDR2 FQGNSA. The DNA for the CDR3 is TGTGCCAGCAGCCCTCCTGCCAGGGATGAAGCTTTCTTT. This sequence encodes CASSPPARDEAFF. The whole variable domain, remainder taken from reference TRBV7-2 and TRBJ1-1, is GAGVSQSPSNKVTEKGKDVELRCDPISGHTALYWYRQSLGQGLEFLIYFQGNSAPDKSGLPSDRFSAERTGGSVSTLTIQRTQQEDSAVYLCASSPPARDEAFFGQGTRLTVV.

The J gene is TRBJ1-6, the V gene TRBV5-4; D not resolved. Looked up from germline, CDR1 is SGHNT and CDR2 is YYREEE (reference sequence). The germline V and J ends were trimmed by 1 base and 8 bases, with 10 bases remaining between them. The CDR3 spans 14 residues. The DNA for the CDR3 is TGTGCCAGCAGCTTGTCTGGGGAATATTCACCCCTCCACTTT. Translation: CASSLSGEYSPLHF.

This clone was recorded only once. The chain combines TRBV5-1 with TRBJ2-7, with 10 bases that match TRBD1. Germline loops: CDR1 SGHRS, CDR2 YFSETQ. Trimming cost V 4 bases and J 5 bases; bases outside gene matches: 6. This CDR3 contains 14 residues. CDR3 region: CASSPGQGLDEQYF. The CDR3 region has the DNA TGCGCCAGCAGCCCGGGACAGGGGTTGGACGAGCAGTACTTC.

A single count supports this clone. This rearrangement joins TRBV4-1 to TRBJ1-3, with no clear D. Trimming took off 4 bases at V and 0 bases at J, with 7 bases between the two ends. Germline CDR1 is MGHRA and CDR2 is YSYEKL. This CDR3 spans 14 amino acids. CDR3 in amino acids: CASSRGGSGNTIYF. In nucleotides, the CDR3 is TGCGCCAGCAGCCGGGGAGGCTCTGGAAACACCATATATTTT.

The DNA for the CDR3 is TGTGCCAGCAGCTTTACAGGAGCCAAAAACATTCAGTACTTC. Its protein product is CASSFTGAKNIQYF. The gene calls are TRBV5-4 and TRBJ2-4, with D tentatively TRBD1 (5 bases). Germline V CDR1 and CDR2: SGHNT, YYREEE (reference sequence). The CDR3 runs 14 residues. V lost 2 bases to trimming and J lost 0 bases, with 6 bases between them.

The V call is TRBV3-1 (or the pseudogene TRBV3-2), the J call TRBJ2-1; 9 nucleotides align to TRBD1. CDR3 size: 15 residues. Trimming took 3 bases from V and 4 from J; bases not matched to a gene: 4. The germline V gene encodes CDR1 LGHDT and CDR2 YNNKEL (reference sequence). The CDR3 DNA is TGTGCCAGCAGCCAGAACAGGGGGCTATACAATGAGCAGTTCTTC. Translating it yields CASSQNRGLYNEQFF.

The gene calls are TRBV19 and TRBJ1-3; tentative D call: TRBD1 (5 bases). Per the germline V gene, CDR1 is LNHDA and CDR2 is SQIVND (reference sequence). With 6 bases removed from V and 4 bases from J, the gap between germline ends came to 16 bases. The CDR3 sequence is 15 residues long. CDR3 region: CASSLVGPAGNTIYF. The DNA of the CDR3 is TGTGCCAGTAGCCTAGTGGGGCCGGCCGGAAACACCATATATTTT.

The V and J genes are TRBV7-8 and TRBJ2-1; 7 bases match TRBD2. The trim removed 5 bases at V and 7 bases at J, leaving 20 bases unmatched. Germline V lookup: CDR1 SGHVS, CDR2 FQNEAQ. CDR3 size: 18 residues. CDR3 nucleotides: TGTGCCAGCAGCATACTTTATGCGGGCGGGAGTTCGAAAAATGAGCAGTTCTTC. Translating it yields CASSILYAGGSSKNEQFF.

The CDR3 reads CASSLTTGAGYGYTF. The CDR3 coding sequence is TGTGCCAGCAGTTTAACGACAGGGGCTGGCTATGGCTACACCTTC. V and J are TRBV28 and TRBJ1-2, with 8 bases aligning to TRBD1. The germline gives CDR1 MDHEN, CDR2 SYDVKM. The trim removed 2 bases at V and 4 bases at J, leaving 6 bases unmatched. The CDR3 length is 15 residues.

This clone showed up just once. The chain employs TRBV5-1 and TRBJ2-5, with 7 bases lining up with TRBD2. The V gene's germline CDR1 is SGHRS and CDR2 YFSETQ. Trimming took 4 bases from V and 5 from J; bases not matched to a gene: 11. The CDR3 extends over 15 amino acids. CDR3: CASSPHGGELETQYF. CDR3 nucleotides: TGCGCCAGCAGCCCTCATGGGGGGGAGTTGGAGACCCAGTACTTC.

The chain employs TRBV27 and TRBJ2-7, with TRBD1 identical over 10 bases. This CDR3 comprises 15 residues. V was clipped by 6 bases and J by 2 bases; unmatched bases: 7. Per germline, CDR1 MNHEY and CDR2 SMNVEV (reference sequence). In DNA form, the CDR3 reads TGTGCCAGCAGCACAGGGACAGGGGTCGCCTACGAGCAGTACTTC. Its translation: CASSTGTGVAYEQYF.